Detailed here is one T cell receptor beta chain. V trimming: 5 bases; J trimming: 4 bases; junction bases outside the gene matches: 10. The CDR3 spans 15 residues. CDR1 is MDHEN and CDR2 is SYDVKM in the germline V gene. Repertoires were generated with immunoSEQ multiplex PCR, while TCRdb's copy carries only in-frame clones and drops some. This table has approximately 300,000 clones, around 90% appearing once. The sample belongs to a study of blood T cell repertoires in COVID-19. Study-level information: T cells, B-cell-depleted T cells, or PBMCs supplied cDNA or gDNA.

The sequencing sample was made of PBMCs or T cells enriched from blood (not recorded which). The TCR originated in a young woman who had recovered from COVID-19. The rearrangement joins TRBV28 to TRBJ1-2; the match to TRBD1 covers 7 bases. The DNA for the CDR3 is TGTGCCAGCAGTCCAAGACAGGGCGGGACCTATGGCTACACCTTC. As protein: CASSPRQGGTYGYTF.